This passage covers 10 T cell receptor beta chains from one sample sequenced in a study of type 1 regulatory T cells (TCRdb year 2021). Their target antigens are unknown. For sequencing, an Illumina MiSeq was employed. TCRdb itself trimmed the public reads at Q25 with fastp, ran MiXCR and retained productive beta chains. Rows matching on CDR3 protein sequence are summarized as one entry with the most common DNA and genes. For this sample the table gives fewer than 75,000 distinct CDR3 sequences, of which 49% were detected only once. The ten largest clonotypes hold about 2% of the sample. Sequencing was performed on cultured non-Tr1 T cells, either the whole culture or a sorted T cell fraction (not recorded which). The sample's cell subset or site label, decoded: non-Tr1 population from the T-allo10 product. The receptors derive from a human donor in good health.

This rearrangement joins TRBV27 to TRBJ1-4; D is unclear. CDR1 is MNHEY and CDR2 is SMNVEV in the germline V gene (reference sequence). The V gene lost 4 bases and the J gene lost 6 bases, with 12 bases spanning the gap. The CDR3 sequence is 14 residues long. Here the CDR3 DNA reads TGTGCCAGCAGTTCCCGCGGGTACGATGAAAAACTGTTTTTT. This encodes CASSSRGYDEKLFF.

The chain carries TRBV20-1 and TRBJ1-6, with 7 bases fitting TRBD1. Germline CDR1 reads DFQATT; CDR2 reads SNEGSKA (reference sequence). Trimming at V came to 4 bases and at J to 5 bases, leaving 5 bases not matched to a gene. The CDR3 sequence is 14 residues long. CDR3 region: CSAISGQDNSPLHF. CDR3 DNA sequence: TGCAGTGCTATCTCTGGACAGGATAATTCACCCCTCCACTTT.

The chain is built from TRBV3-1 and TRBJ2-7; D ambiguous. Per germline, CDR1 LGHDT and CDR2 YNNKEL (reference sequence). The length of the CDR3 is 14 residues. Trimming took 4 bases from V and 2 from J, leaving 12 bases between them. The CDR3 spells CASSPTRGPYEQYF. CDR3 coding DNA: TGTGCCAGCAGCCCGACTCGAGGACCCTACGAGCAGTACTTC.

This clonotype appeared a few times. The J gene is TRBJ1-5, the V gene TRBV7-9, with D unresolved. The V gene's germline CDR1 is SEHNR and CDR2 FQNEAQ (reference sequence). V lost 5 bases to trimming and J lost 3 bases, with 5 bases between them. This CDR3 has 12 residues. CDR3 in amino acids: CASSQDNQPQHF. The DNA of the CDR3 is TGTGCCAGCAGCCAAGACAATCAGCCCCAGCATTTT.

This clonotype was counted a few times. V is TRBV4-1 and J is TRBJ2-1, with 8 bases fitting TRBD1. The germline gives CDR1 MGHRA, CDR2 YSYEKL. V dropped 2 bases and J dropped 3; count of bases not matched to a gene: 12. CDR3 length: 18 residues. DNA for the CDR3: TGCGCCAGCAGCCAACGGACAGGGCCGTCGTGGTTCTACAATGAGCAGTTCTTC. This gives the protein CASSQRTGPSWFYNEQFF.

The genes are TRBV5-1 and TRBJ2-5, with D possibly being TRBD1 or TRBD2 (5 bases each). There are 15 residues in the CDR3. From germline, CDR1 is SGHRS and CDR2 YFSETQ. V lost 1 base and J 2 bases, leaving 12 bases between the germline ends. CDR3 bases: TGCGCCAGCAGCTTGAATCCGGGGCTACAAGAGACCCAGTACTTC. This encodes CASSLNPGLQETQYF.

A few counts support this clonotype. In DNA, the CDR3 is TGTGCCTGGAGACTAGCGGGGGGTAACACCGGGGAGCTGTTTTTT. It translates to CAWRLAGGNTGELFF. The chain uses TRBV30 and TRBJ2-2; 12 bases are a match to TRBD2. Germline CDR1 GTSNPN, CDR2 SVGIG (reference sequence). Unmatched junction bases numbered 1, after V lost 3 bases and J lost 2 bases. The CDR3 has 15 amino acids.

The chain uses TRBV28 and TRBJ2-7; TRBD1 matches at 9 bases. Germline CDR1 reads MDHEN; CDR2 reads SYDVKM. This CDR3 contains 14 residues. V shed 4 bases and J 6 bases; nucleotides not matched to a gene: 7. The CDR3: CASSSGQGTVEQYF. The CDR3 bases are TGTGCCAGCAGTTCGGGACAGGGAACGGTCGAGCAGTACTTC.

This chain joins TRBV29-1 and TRBJ1-6; unclear D gene. The germline V gene encodes CDR1 SQVTM and CDR2 ANQGSEA. V lost 6 bases, J lost 3 bases, and 12 bases lay in between. The CDR3 spans 14 residues. The CDR3 coding sequence is TGCAGCGTGGCCGCTGGGAGCTATAATTCACCCCTCCACTTT. This codes for CSVAAGSYNSPLHF.

This clonotype turned up a few times. V is TRBV4-2 and J is TRBJ2-1; tentative D call: TRBD2 (7 bases). The V end was cut by 2 bases, the J end by 0 bases, with 14 bases between. The germline V gene encodes CDR1 LGHNA and CDR2 YNFKEQ. CDR3 length: 17 amino acids. The DNA of the CDR3 is TGTGCCAGCAGCCAAACGGGGGGCCAAAGCTCCTACAATGAGCAGTTCTTC. Translating it yields CASSQTGGQSSYNEQFF.